The 27 T cell receptor beta chains reported below all come from one sample, sequenced in a study of T cell repertoires in cytomegalovirus infection (dated by TCRdb to between 2018 and 2021). No antigen has been identified for these receptors. Sequencing used an Illumina HiSeq 1500. Starting from the raw public reads, TCRdb applied fastp trimming at Q25, assembled clones with MiXCR and retained in-frame beta chains. Rows matching on CDR3 protein sequence are summarized as one entry with the most common DNA and genes. The sample contains approximately 390,000 distinct CDR3 sequences, about 35% of them found a single time. The ten largest clones take up 13% of the sample. The treatment or condition tag for this specimen amounts to: in vitro stimulation with specific CMV peptide epitopes to enrich CMV-specific T cells. Sequencing was performed on cultured PBMCs, taken from culture after CMV antigen stimulation. All receptors come from a human donor in good health (CMV status not recorded). Some clones in this sample may be carry-over from other donors' samples.

This clonotype was counted at least ten times. Relative to the germline gene, one junction end is altered; a read error may explain this. The chain joins TRBV28 to TRBJ2-7, with 8 bases lining up with TRBD2. Germline values: CDR1 MDHEN, CDR2 SYDVKM. This CDR3 is 10 amino acids long. CDR3 sequence reads: CASGRTSTNF. Written as DNA, the CDR3 is TGTGCCAGCGGACGGACTAGCACTAATTTC.

V and J are TRBV7-9 and TRBJ1-1; 8 bases agree with TRBD1. CDR3 length: 14 amino acids. The junction had 5 bases not matched to a gene; V was cut back by 4 bases and J by 4 bases. Germline CDR1 reads SEHNR; CDR2 reads FQNEAQ (reference sequence). The CDR3 DNA follows: TGTGCCAGCAGCTCGGGACAGGCGGGCACTGAAGCTTTCTTT. Translating it yields CASSSGQAGTEAFF.

This clonotype has at least ten counts. This chain's CDR3 is CATSTGEPNEKLFF. CDR3 coding DNA: TGTGCCACCAGCACAGGGGAGCCTAATGAAAAACTGTTTTTT. The chain uses TRBV15 and TRBJ1-4; D may be TRBD1 (6 bases). The CDR3 runs 14 residues. Germline V CDR1 and CDR2: LNHNV, YYDKDF (reference sequence). V lost 4 bases, J lost 3 bases, and 9 bases lay in between.

The V call is TRBV28, the J call TRBJ1-2; TRBD1 is a possible D gene (6 bases). With 3 bases removed from V and 5 bases from J, the gap between germline ends came to 13 bases. CDR3 length: 14 residues. Per germline, CDR1 MDHEN and CDR2 SYDVKM. The CDR3 loop is CASSFSADSYGYTF. The DNA of the CDR3 is TGTGCCAGCAGTTTTTCTGCGGACAGTTATGGCTACACCTTC.

There are a few counts of this clonotype. The chain links TRBV7-2 to TRBJ1-1, with a weak D call TRBD1 (5 bases). This CDR3 has 14 residues. Germline V lookup: CDR1 SGHTA, CDR2 FQGNSA. Trimming took off 3 bases at V and 4 bases at J, with 12 bases between the two ends. This CDR3 is CASSFRVGGTEAFF. CDR3 coding DNA: TGTGCCAGCAGCTTCAGGGTGGGTGGCACTGAAGCTTTCTTT.

The gene calls are TRBV11-2 and TRBJ2-1; possible D gene TRBD1, 5 bases. This CDR3 has 14 amino acids. Trimming shortened V by 1 base and J by 7 bases, and 11 bases separated the two germline ends. The germline CDR1 and CDR2 sequences are SGHAT and FQNNGV. DNA for the CDR3: TGTGCCAGCAGCTTAGGTTCTCAGGGAAATGAGCAGTTCTTC. Translated: CASSLGSQGNEQFF.

V is TRBV12-3 or TRBV12-4 and J is TRBJ1-4, with 7 bases aligning to TRBD1. The CDR3 has 14 residues. Losses at the gene ends were 1 base for V and 8 bases for J; bases not matched to a gene: 4. The CDR3 is CASSLGGGAEKLFF. DNA of the CDR3: TGTGCCAGCAGTTTAGGAGGGGGCGCCGAAAAACTGTTTTTT.

V is TRBV12-3 or TRBV12-4 and J is TRBJ2-3, with D possibly being TRBD1 (6 bases). The CDR3 runs to 11 residues. The germline V and J ends were trimmed by 8 bases and 7 bases, with 10 bases remaining between them. CDR3 protein: CASRDKNTQYF. The CDR3 region has the DNA TGTGCCAGCCGGGACAAAAATACGCAGTATTTT.

The CDR3 DNA reads TGTGCCAGTAGTATAGGACAACAGGGGACCGGGGAGCTGTTTTTT. Residues: CASSIGQQGTGELFF. The chain is built from TRBV19 and TRBJ2-2; 7 nucleotides match TRBD1. This CDR3 region has 15 residues. V dropped 1 base and J dropped 5; count of bases not matched to a gene: 4. Germline CDR1 LNHDA, CDR2 SQIVND (reference sequence).

This clonotype was recorded once. The chain joins TRBV27 to TRBJ2-1, with 9 bases matching TRBD2. V lost 9 bases, J lost 9 bases, and 9 bases stayed unmatched. The CDR3 extends over 13 amino acids. The germline V gene has CDR1 MNHEY and CDR2 SMNVEV (reference sequence). CDR3 DNA sequence: TGTGCCAGTAGCGGCGGGAGGGCCAGTGAGCAGTTCTTC. Translating it yields CASSGGRASEQFF.

The rearrangement uses TRBV11-2 and TRBJ2-1; the match to TRBD1 covers 9 bases. Germline loops: CDR1 SGHAT, CDR2 FQNNGV. The CDR3 extends over 15 amino acids. The V gene end was trimmed by 0 bases and the J gene end by 5 bases; junction bases not matched to a gene: 2. In DNA form, the CDR3 reads TGTGCCAGCAGCTTAGAAGGGACAGGGAACAATGAGCAGTTCTTC. Its translation is CASSLEGTGNNEQFF.

This clonotype was counted only a few times. V and J are TRBV19 and TRBJ2-3; possible D gene TRBD1, 6 bases. The CDR3 has 15 amino acids. Germline CDR1 is LNHDA and CDR2 is SQIVND (reference sequence). Trimming left V 6 bases short and J 2 bases short, with 15 bases between. CDR3 DNA: TGTGCCAGTAGGGGACATCGGGGAGCCACAGATACGCAGTATTTT. Protein: CASRGHRGATDTQYF.

A note on this clonotype: A much larger clonotype is one base distant, so this may be a read error. The chain has TRBV19 and TRBJ2-2; 12 bases line up with TRBD2. CDR3 length: 14 residues. CDR1 and CDR2 (germline): LNHDA, SQIVND (reference sequence). CDR3 in amino acids: CACRTSGTTGELYF. In DNA form, the CDR3 reads TGTGCCTGCCGGACTAGCGGGACGACCGGGGAGCTGTATTTT.

This clonotype has just a few counts. The chain recombines TRBV4-1 with TRBJ1-2; possibly TRBD1 for D (5 bases). The CDR3 contains 15 residues. Trimming removed 7 bases at V and 6 bases at J, with 21 bases between. Germline CDR1 is MGHRA and CDR2 is YSYEKL. CDR3: CASTPVGRRENGYTF. In DNA, the CDR3 is TGCGCCAGCACCCCGGTGGGGCGAAGAGAGAATGGCTACACCTTC.

CDR3 coding DNA: TGTGCCAGCAGCCAAGCTTGGAACACTGAAGCTTTCTTT. It encodes CASSQAWNTEAFF. The chain combines TRBV3-1 with TRBJ1-1, with no clear D. V was pared by 1 base and J by 1 base, with 4 bases between. The length of the CDR3 is 13 residues. Germline CDR1 and CDR2: LGHDT and YNNKEL (reference sequence).

This clonotype was seen more than once but under ten times. The CDR3: CASSLRAGNTEAFF. The CDR3, as DNA: TGTGCCAGTAGCCTTAGGGCAGGGAACACTGAAGCTTTCTTT. The chain recombines TRBV19 with TRBJ1-1, with D hard to call. V dropped 6 bases and J dropped 1 base, with 12 bases sitting between them. Germline assignment: CDR1 LNHDA and CDR2 SQIVND (reference sequence). The CDR3 has 14 residues.

This clonotype was seen repeatedly, ten times or more. The chain recombines TRBV7-2 with TRBJ2-3; 9 bases align to TRBD2. V was clipped by 3 bases and J by 2 bases; unmatched bases: 3. This CDR3 contains 15 residues. Germline V lookup: CDR1 SGHTA, CDR2 FQGNSA. The CDR3 nucleotides are TGTGCCAGCAGCTTGACTAGCGGCCACACAGATACGCAGTATTTT. Translated: CASSLTSGHTDTQYF.

V is TRBV6-8 and J is TRBJ2-7; no definite D call. Between the trimmed V and J ends, which lost 0 bases and 2 bases, there was a span of 11 bases. Germline values: CDR1 MNHGY, CDR2 SAAAGT. CDR3 length: 15 amino acids. The CDR3: CASSYSIGQAYEQYV. In nucleotides, the CDR3 is TGTGCCAGCAGTTACTCGATAGGGCAAGCCTACGAGCAGTACGTC.

In its sample, this clonotype was seen a few times. The chain uses TRBV7-9 and TRBJ2-7; D gene ambiguous. V was pared by 6 bases and J by 3 bases, with 12 bases between. This CDR3 has 13 amino acids. From germline, CDR1 is SEHNR and CDR2 FQNEAQ (reference sequence). The CDR3 region is CASSLSFNYEQYF. CDR3 DNA sequence: TGTGCCAGCAGTCTTAGCTTTAACTACGAGCAGTACTTC.

This clonotype was detected only once. The chain carries TRBV10-3 and TRBJ2-5, with D hard to call. Trimming removed 4 bases at V and 5 bases at J, with 8 bases between. This CDR3 comprises 12 residues. Germline CDR1 is ENHRY and CDR2 is SYGVKD. CDR3 nucleotide sequence: TGTGCCATCAGTGGGGTTGGGGAGACCCAGTACTTC. Translation gives CAISGVGETQYF.

This chain joins TRBV20-1 and TRBJ2-7; 8 positions agree with TRBD2. This CDR3 comprises 14 residues. Germline V gives CDR1 DFQATT, CDR2 SNEGSKA (reference sequence). After removal of 8 bases from V and 6 bases from J, the junction contained 15 bases not matched to a gene. DNA for the CDR3: TGCAGTACCGATGAGAGACTAGCGATTGGCGAGCAGTACTTC. The encoded protein is CSTDERLAIGEQYF.

The sample holds a few counts of this clonotype. J is TRBJ2-2 and V is TRBV27; D is uncertain. The V gene's germline CDR1 is MNHEY and CDR2 SMNVEV (reference sequence). CDR3 size: 17 residues. V lost 0 bases and J lost 0, with 11 bases in between. Here the CDR3 reads CASSLSIGSANTGELFF. For the CDR3, the DNA is TGTGCCAGCAGTTTATCGATAGGCAGCGCGAACACCGGGGAGCTGTTTTTT.

The V call is TRBV24-1, the J call TRBJ1-1, with a tentative D call TRBD1 (6 bases). The CDR3 has 16 amino acids. V was clipped by 4 bases and J by 0 bases, with 14 bases between them. Germline V gene lookup returns CDR1 KGHDR and CDR2 SFDVKD. CDR3 coding DNA: TGTGCCACCAGTGAGGGGGGCTACGCTGTGAACACTGAAGCTTTCTTT. Its protein product is CATSEGGYAVNTEAFF.

The chain recombines TRBV12-3 or TRBV12-4 with TRBJ1-5; D is possibly TRBD1 (6 bases). Between the trimmed V and J ends, which lost 6 bases and 8 bases, there was a span of 14 bases. This CDR3 is built from 13 residues. This CDR3 is CASRDTGIEPQHF. The CDR3 DNA is TGTGCCAGCAGGGACACAGGGATCGAGCCCCAGCATTTT.

This sequence joins TRBV19 and TRBJ1-1; D unresolved. The CDR3 runs 14 residues. The V end was cut by 3 bases, the J end by 4 bases, with 12 bases between. Germline V gives CDR1 LNHDA, CDR2 SQIVND (reference sequence). The CDR3: CASSMVRRATEAFF. The CDR3, as DNA: TGTGCCAGTAGTATGGTCAGGCGGGCCACTGAAGCTTTCTTT.

This clonotype was recorded once. One end of the junction varies from germline; a read error may be responsible. The chain uses TRBV12-3 or TRBV12-4 and TRBJ2-1; no definite D call. The CDR3 loop spans 15 amino acids. The CDR3 here is CASGDQRTSCNEQFF. For the CDR3, the DNA is TGTGCCAGCGGGGATCAGCGAACATCCTGCAATGAGCAGTTCTTC.

The chain couples TRBV6-8 to TRBJ2-2; 10 bases line up with TRBD2. J was trimmed by 1 base and V by 6 bases; bases with no gene match: 2. CDR3 length equals 15 residues. Looked up from germline, CDR1 is MNHGY and CDR2 is SAAAGT. CDR3: CASRRTSGNTGELFF. CDR3 nucleotide sequence: TGTGCCAGCAGACGGACTAGCGGGAACACCGGGGAGCTGTTTTTT.